A selection of T cell receptor beta chains follows, all from one sample in a study of CD8 T cells in ankylosing spondylitis. One entry per CDR3 protein results from TCRdb running MiXCR on the 5' RACE reads. The sample carries 300,000 to 400,000 distinct CDR3 sequences, about 20% recorded once. Source material: blood, either unsorted or a sorted T cell fraction (not recorded which). Source of these receptors: a male donor with ankylosing spondylitis or in good health (not recorded which). The CDR3 runs from the conserved cysteine through the conserved F or W. The D gene is left open where the match is weak. Expanded clones get a size class; other rows say once, few or many, or leave the size out.

v_gene	d_gene	j_gene	abundance	CDR3aa	CDR3nt
TRBV3-1	TRBD1	TRBJ2-1	-	CASSVRVRGPYDEQFF	TGTGCCAGCAGCGTGCGGGTCAGGGGGCCCTACGATGAGCAGTTCTTC
TRBV9	TRBD1	TRBJ2-7	-	CASSVLIGQGLNF	TGTGCCAGCAGCGTCCTCATAGGACAGGGGTTGAACTTC
TRBV12-3/TRBV12-4	-	TRBJ2-2	few	CASGGIGTGELFF	TGTGCCAGCGGAGGGATAGGCACCGGGGAGCTGTTTTTT
TRBV6-5	-	TRBJ2-1	few	CASSYSGPLSYNEQFF	TGTGCCAGCAGTTACTCAGGACCCCTCTCCTACAATGAGCAGTTCTTC
TRBV11-2	-	TRBJ2-1	once	CASRSGGRDEQFF	TGTGCCAGCCGCTCAGGGGGGCGGGATGAGCAGTTCTTC
TRBV11-3	-	TRBJ2-1	few	CASSLSPTSLEQFF	TGTGCCAGCAGCTTATCCCCGACAAGTCTTGAGCAGTTCTTC
TRBV3-1	TRBD1	TRBJ2-5	few	CASTQGANQETQYF	TGTGCCAGCACCCAGGGGGCCAACCAAGAGACCCAGTACTTC
TRBV20-1	TRBD1	TRBJ2-2	-	CSAWDRANTGELFF	TGCAGTGCTTGGGACAGGGCGAACACCGGGGAGCTGTTTTTT
TRBV6-1	-	TRBJ2-7	-	CASSLQAPHSSYEQYF	TGTGCCAGCAGCCTACAAGCCCCCCACAGCTCCTACGAGCAGTACTTC
TRBV5-1	TRBD1	TRBJ2-7	-	CASSSDRGRVYGYEQYF	TGCGCCAGCAGCTCCGACAGGGGGCGGGTATATGGCTACGAGCAGTACTTC
TRBV7-2	-	TRBJ2-1	few	CASSHYGKNNEQFF	TGTGCCAGCAGCCACTACGGAAAAAACAATGAGCAGTTCTTC
TRBV6-1	-	TRBJ2-7	-	CASEQGSEQYF	TGTGCCAGCGAGCAGGGGAGCGAGCAGTACTTC
TRBV12-3/TRBV12-4	-	TRBJ2-5	many	CASKMPRQETQYF	TGTGCCAGCAAAATGCCCAGACAAGAGACCCAGTACTTC
TRBV12-3/TRBV12-4	TRBD2	TRBJ2-5	-	CARSLAHRLAGVQETQYF	TGTGCCCGCAGTTTAGCGCATCGACTAGCGGGGGTACAAGAGACCCAGTACTTC
TRBV7-9	-	TRBJ2-7	-	CASSLVVSTGIHEQYF	TGTGCCAGCAGCTTAGTGGTGTCGACGGGGATCCACGAGCAGTACTTC
TRBV12-3/TRBV12-4	-	TRBJ1-6	-	CASSPPGAGNSPLHF	TGTGCCAGCAGCCCTCCGGGGGCGGGCAATTCACCCCTCCACTTT
TRBV7-8	TRBD2	TRBJ2-3	-	CASRRTSGGRDTQYF	TGTGCCAGCAGGAGGACTAGCGGGGGCAGGGATACGCAGTATTTT
TRBV7-9	-	TRBJ2-1	once	CASSGRDHYYNEQFF	TGTGCCAGCAGCGGCCGGGACCACTACTACAATGAGCAGTTCTTC
TRBV2	-	TRBJ2-1	-	CASRDTDTSSYNEQFF	TGTGCCAGCAGGGATACCGACACAAGCTCCTACAATGAGCAGTTCTTC
TRBV12-3/TRBV12-4	TRBD1	TRBJ2-3	few	CASSFLVRGPTDTQYF	TGTGCCAGCAGTTTTTTGGTCAGGGGGCCCACAGATACGCAGTATTTT
TRBV7-9	-	TRBJ2-3	few	CASSLGRKYTDTQYF	TGTGCCAGCAGCTTAGGTCGGAAGTACACAGATACGCAGTATTTT
TRBV12-3/TRBV12-4	TRBD1	TRBJ2-7	-	CASSTWTGTYEQYF	TGTGCCAGCAGTACTTGGACAGGCACCTACGAGCAGTACTTC
TRBV7-9	TRBD1	TRBJ2-1	few	CASSIGGTNNEQFF	TGTGCCAGCAGCATAGGGGGCACCAACAATGAGCAGTTCTTC
TRBV4-1	-	TRBJ2-1	few	CASSPGVLSNEQFF	TGCGCCAGCAGCCCAGGCGTTCTGAGCAATGAGCAGTTCTTC
TRBV20-1	-	TRBJ2-5	few	CSASGWLETQYF	TGCAGTGCTAGCGGGTGGCTAGAGACCCAGTACTTC
TRBV29-1	TRBD1	TRBJ1-2	-	CSVALTGVNYGYTF	TGCAGCGTCGCCTTGACAGGGGTCAACTATGGCTACACCTTC
TRBV12-3/TRBV12-4	-	TRBJ2-2	many	CATQNTGELFF	TGTGCCACCCAGAACACCGGGGAGCTGTTTTTT
TRBV6-2/TRBV6-3	TRBD1	TRBJ1-1	-	CASSSLGTGGAFF	TGTGCCAGCAGTTCCCTCGGGACAGGGGGAGCTTTCTTT
TRBV4-2	TRBD1	TRBJ1-2	-	CASSQEWDRTNYGYTF	TGTGCCAGCAGCCAAGAATGGGACAGGACTAACTATGGCTACACCTTC
TRBV20-1	-	TRBJ2-2	few	CSARDLYAAANTGELFF	TGCAGTGCTAGAGATCTTTACGCGGCGGCGAACACCGGGGAGCTGTTTTTT
TRBV27	-	TRBJ2-7	-	CASSPEAGPWLVQYF	TGTGCCAGCAGTCCCGAGGCGGGGCCCTGGCTAGTGCAGTACTTC
TRBV28	-	TRBJ1-5	-	CASSEKGLGNQPQHF	TGTGCCAGCAGTGAAAAAGGCCTTGGCAATCAGCCCCAGCATTTT
TRBV28	-	TRBJ2-7	few	CASRPQGLGVYEQYF	TGTGCCAGCAGGCCGCAGGGGTTGGGGGTCTACGAGCAGTACTTC
TRBV7-2	-	TRBJ2-1	few	CASSLGDPYNEQFF	TGTGCCAGCAGCTTAGGAGACCCGTACAATGAGCAGTTCTTC
TRBV9	TRBD2	TRBJ2-5	-	CASSPRTRGQETQYF	TGTGCCAGCAGCCCGCGGACTAGAGGGCAGGAGACCCAGTACTTC
TRBV12-3/TRBV12-4	-	TRBJ2-5	few	CASSLIREETQYF	TGTGCCAGCAGTTTAATCAGAGAAGAGACCCAGTACTTC
TRBV12-3/TRBV12-4	-	TRBJ1-1	many	CASSFEGTEAFF	TGTGCCAGCAGTTTCGAGGGCACTGAAGCTTTCTTT